This TCR beta chain was sequenced in a study of T cells after yellow fever vaccination. This clonotype was counted a few times. The antigen is unknown. Overall study results and limits: Weaker, the secondary response peaked sooner, at day 5 versus 15. The booster saw the reappearance of most primary-vaccination clones (approximately 97% CD4, about 88% CD8).

TCRdb reprocessed the 5' RACE reads via MiXCR and lists one record per CDR3 protein. This table has some 400,000 distinct CDR3 sequences, approximately 18% appearing once. The CDR3 totals 14 residues. From germline, CDR1 is KGHSH and CDR2 LQKENI. Trimming removed 3 bases from V and 3 bases from J, with 11 bases in between. This receptor was identified in a man in his late teens or twenties who received the YFV17D yellow fever vaccine. Sequenced material: PBMCs, taken before the yellow fever booster vaccination. The genes are TRBV18 and TRBJ2-5; D perhaps matches TRBD2 (5 bases). CDR3 in amino acids: CASSPDSGKETQYF. The CDR3 DNA follows: TGTGCCAGCTCACCTGATTCGGGAAAAGAGACCCAGTACTTC.